This T cell receptor beta chain stems from a study of OX40 agonist ivuxolimab in advanced cancers. Across the whole study: Previous treatment with anti-PD-1, anti-PD-L1 or anti-CTLA-4 therapy was allowed; over 35% had received some. Whole-study findings and limits: Antigen specificity was not determined for the expanded peripheral T cells. Fewer expanded clones were found on average in CD4+ than in CD8+ T cells.

This CDR3 region has 15 residues. The germline CDR1 and CDR2 sequences are SGHRS and YFSETQ. Trimming cost V 4 bases and J 5 bases; bases outside gene matches: 9. The repertoire was sequenced with immunoSEQ multiplex PCR; TCRdb's copy has only in-frame clones and lacks some. The sample holds about 100,000 clones, 90% seen once. People who had autoimmune disease history or systemic immunosuppression were excluded. Notes on this clone: Its specificity is unknown.

The sequence was collected from an adult with an advanced solid tumor such as melanoma, head and neck, liver or kidney cancer. The rearrangement links TRBV5-1 to TRBJ1-1; 9 nucleotides align to TRBD1. Here the sequenced sample was CD4+ or CD8+ T cells sorted from blood, taken in a trial of the OX40 agonist ivuxolimab. The CDR3: CASSRQGGRDTEAFF. CDR3 sequence (DNA): TGCGCCAGCAGCAGACAGGGGGGAAGGGATACTGAAGCTTTCTTT.